This T cell receptor (beta chain) was captured in a study of Ad26.COV2.S vaccination and SARS-CoV-2 variants. From germline, CDR1 is LGHDT and CDR2 YNNKEL (reference sequence). This CDR3 has 13 amino acids. V was cut by 4 bases and J by 3 bases, with 10 bases left in between. The protocol was immunoSEQ multiplex PCR, while the TCRdb copy is restricted to in-frame clones and leaves out a portion. The sample has more than 400,000 clones, approximately 92% seen once; the top ten hold around 1.7%. Treatment given: some 19 received Ad26.COV2.S at low or high dose, single or two shots; several received placebo; per-sample allocation not given. Day 63 after the first vaccine or placebo injection was the time point for sampling.

This chain uses TRBV3-1 (or the pseudogene TRBV3-2) with TRBJ2-7; maybe TRBD1 (5 bases). The sequence derives from a person aged 18 to 65 who received the Ad26.COV2.S COVID-19 vaccine or a placebo. The sequenced sample was peripheral blood, obtained in a trial of Ad26.COV2.S vaccine versus placebo. CDR3 in amino acids: CASSLGAFYEQYF. DNA for the CDR3: TGTGCCAGCAGCCTAGGGGCGTTCTACGAGCAGTACTTC.